This TCR beta chain was recovered during a study of T-cell memory formation after mild COVID-19. Background on the study: TCR clusters showed largely donor specificity.

Study outcomes and limitations: Contracting clones from day 15 to 85 showed balanced CD4/CD8; later expanders favored CD4+. CM and EM subsets held most contracting CD4+ clones; EMRA held CD8+ ones.

Comments on this clonotype: Its antigen is unidentified.

Germline V CDR1 and CDR2: MNHEY, SVGAGI. CDR3 length: 14 amino acids. The junction had 5 bases not matched to a gene; V was cut back by 3 bases and J by 6 bases. A 5'RACE reaction primed in the constant segment made cDNA libraries of TCR alpha and TCR beta, and these carried sample barcodes and UMIs. TCRdb ran MiXCR on the 5' RACE reads and lists one entry per CDR3 protein. The sample lists a few hundred thousand distinct CDR3 sequences, 28% occurring once. The clonotype was recovered from an adult woman who had mild COVID-19 (a few samples of this study predate the infection). Cell type and time point are not known. The genes are TRBV6-5 and TRBJ1-2; 9 positions agree with TRBD1. What was sequenced was PBMCs or a T cell subset sorted from them (not recorded which). The CDR3 spells CASSYGRTGDGYTF. The CDR3 DNA reads as TGTGCCAGCAGTTATGGGCGGACAGGGGATGGCTACACCTTC.